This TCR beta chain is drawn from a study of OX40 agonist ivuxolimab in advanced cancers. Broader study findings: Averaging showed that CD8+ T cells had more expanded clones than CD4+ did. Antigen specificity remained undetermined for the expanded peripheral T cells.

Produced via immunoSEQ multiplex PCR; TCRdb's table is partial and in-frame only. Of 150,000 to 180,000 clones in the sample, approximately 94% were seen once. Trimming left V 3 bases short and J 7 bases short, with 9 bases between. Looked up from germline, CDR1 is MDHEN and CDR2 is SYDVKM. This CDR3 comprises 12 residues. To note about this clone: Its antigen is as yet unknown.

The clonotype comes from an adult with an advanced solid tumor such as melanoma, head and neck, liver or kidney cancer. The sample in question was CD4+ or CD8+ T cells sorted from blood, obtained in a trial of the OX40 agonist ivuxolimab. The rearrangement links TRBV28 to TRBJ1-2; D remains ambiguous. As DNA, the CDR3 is TGTGCCAGCAGTTTGAGGGTCCCTGGCTACACCTTC. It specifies CASSLRVPGYTF.